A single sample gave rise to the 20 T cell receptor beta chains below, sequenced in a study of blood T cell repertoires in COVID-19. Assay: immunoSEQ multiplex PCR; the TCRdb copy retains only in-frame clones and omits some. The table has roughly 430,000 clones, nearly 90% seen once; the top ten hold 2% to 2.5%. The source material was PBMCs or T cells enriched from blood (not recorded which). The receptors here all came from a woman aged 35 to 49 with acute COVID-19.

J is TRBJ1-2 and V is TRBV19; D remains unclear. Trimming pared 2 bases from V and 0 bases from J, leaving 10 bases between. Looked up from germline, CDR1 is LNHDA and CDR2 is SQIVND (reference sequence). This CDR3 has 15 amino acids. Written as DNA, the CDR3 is TGTGCCAGTAGTATATCTAGGAGAACTAACTATGGCTACACCTTC. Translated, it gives CASSISRRTNYGYTF.

CDR3 protein: CASSPQGDGYTF. The CDR3 DNA follows: TGTGCCAGCAGTCCACAGGGGGATGGCTACACCTTC. V is TRBV6-6 and J is TRBJ1-2; 8 bases are a match to TRBD1. Losses at the gene ends were 5 bases for V and 6 bases for J; bases not matched to a gene: 2. CDR1 and CDR2 from the germline V gene are MNHNY and SVGAGI (reference sequence). The CDR3 is 12 residues long.

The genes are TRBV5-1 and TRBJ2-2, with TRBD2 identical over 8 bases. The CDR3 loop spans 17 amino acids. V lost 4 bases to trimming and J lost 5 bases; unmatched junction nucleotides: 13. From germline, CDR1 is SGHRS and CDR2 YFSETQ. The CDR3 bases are TGCGCCAGCAGCACCTGGGCCGGGACTAGTATAACCGGGGAGCTGTTTTTT. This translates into CASSTWAGTSITGELFF.

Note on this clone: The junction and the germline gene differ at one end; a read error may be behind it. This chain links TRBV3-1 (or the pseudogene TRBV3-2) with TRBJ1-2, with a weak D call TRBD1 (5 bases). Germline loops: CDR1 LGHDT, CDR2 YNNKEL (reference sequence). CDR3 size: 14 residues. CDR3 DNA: TGTGCCAGCAGGCAAGCAATCAAGGGGCGCGGCTACACCTTC. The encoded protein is CASRQAIKGRGYTF.

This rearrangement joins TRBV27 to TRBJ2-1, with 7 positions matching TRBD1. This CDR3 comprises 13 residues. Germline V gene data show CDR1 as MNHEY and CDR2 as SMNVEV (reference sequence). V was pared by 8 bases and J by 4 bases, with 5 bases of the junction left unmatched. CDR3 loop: CASAGGEYNEQFF. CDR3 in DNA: TGTGCCAGCGCAGGGGGAGAATACAATGAGCAGTTCTTC.

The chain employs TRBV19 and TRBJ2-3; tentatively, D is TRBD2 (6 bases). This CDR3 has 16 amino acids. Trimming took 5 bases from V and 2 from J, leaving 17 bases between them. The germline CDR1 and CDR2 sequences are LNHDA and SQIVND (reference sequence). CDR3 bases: TGTGCCAGTAGTCGGGAAGGGGACTCCAACACAGATACGCAGTATTTT. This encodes CASSREGDSNTDTQYF.

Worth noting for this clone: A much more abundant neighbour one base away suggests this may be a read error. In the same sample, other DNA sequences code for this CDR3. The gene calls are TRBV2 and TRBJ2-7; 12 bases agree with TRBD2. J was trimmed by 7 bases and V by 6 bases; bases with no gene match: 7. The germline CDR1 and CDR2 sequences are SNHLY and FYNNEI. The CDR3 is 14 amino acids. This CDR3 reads CASSPGTSGYEQYF. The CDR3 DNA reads TGTGCCAGCAGCCCCGGGACTAGCGGGTATGAGCAGTACTTC. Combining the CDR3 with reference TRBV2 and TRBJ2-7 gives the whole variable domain EPEVTQTPSHQVTQMGQEVILRCVPISNHLYFYWYRQILGQKVEFLVSFYNNEISEKSEIFDDQFSVERPDGSNFTLKIRSTKLEDSAMYFCASSPGTSGYEQYFGPGTRLTVT.

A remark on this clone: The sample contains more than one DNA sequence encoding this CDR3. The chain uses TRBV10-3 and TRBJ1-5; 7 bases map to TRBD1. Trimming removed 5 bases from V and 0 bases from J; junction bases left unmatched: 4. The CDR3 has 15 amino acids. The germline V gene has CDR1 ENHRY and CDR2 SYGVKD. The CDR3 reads CAISPGQDSNQPQHF. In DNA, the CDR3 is TGTGCCATCAGTCCAGGACAGGATAGCAATCAGCCCCAGCATTTT.

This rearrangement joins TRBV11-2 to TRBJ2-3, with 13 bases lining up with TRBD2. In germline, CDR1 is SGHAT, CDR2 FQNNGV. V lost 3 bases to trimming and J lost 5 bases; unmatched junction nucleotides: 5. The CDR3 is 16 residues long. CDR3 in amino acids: CASSFGLAGVGDTQYF. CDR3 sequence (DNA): TGTGCCAGCAGCTTCGGACTAGCGGGGGTTGGAGATACGCAGTATTTT.

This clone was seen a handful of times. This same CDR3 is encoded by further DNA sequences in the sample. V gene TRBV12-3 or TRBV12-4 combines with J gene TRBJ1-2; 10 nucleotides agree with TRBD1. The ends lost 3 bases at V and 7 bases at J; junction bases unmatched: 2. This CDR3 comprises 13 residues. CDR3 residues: CASSFGTGVGYTF. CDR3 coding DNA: TGTGCCAGCAGTTTCGGGACAGGGGTTGGCTACACCTTC.

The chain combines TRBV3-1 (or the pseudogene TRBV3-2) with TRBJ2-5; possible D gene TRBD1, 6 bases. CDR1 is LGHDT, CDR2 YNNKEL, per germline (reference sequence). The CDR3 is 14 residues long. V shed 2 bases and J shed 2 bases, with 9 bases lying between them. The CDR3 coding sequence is TGTGCCAGCAGCCAACTCGGACAGCAAGAGACCCAGTACTTC. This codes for CASSQLGQQETQYF.

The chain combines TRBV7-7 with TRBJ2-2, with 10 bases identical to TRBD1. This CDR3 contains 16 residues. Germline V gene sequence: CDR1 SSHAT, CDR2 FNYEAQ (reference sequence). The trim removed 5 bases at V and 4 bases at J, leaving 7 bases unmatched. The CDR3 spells CASSVTGGAGTGELFF. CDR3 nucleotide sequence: TGTGCCAGCAGCGTGACAGGGGGCGCGGGCACCGGGGAGCTGTTTTTT.

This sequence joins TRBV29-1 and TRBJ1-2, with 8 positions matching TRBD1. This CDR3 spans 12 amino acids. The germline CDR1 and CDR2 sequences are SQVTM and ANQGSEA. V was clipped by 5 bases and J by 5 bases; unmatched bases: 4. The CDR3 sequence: CSVRGQGYGYTF. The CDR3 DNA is TGCAGCGTTAGAGGACAGGGTTATGGCTACACCTTC.

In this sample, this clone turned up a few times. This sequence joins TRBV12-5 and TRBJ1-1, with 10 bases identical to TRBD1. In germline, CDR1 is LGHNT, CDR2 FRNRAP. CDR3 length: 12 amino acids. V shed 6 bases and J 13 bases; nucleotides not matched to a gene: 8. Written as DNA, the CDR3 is TGTGCTAGTGGACCCGACAGGGGGCGCAGTTTCTTT. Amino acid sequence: CASGPDRGRSFF.

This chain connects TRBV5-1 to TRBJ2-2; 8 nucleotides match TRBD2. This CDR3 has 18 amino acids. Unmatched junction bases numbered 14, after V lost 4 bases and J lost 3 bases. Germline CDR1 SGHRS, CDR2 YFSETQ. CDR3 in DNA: TGCGCCAGCAGCAGCGAGCGGGGGAAGATCTTGTACACCGGGGAGCTGTTTTTT. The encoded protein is CASSSERGKILYTGELFF. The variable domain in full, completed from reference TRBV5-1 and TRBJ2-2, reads KAGVTQTPRYLIKTRGQQVTLSCSPISGHRSVSWYQQTPGQGLQFLFEYFSETQRNKGNFPGRFSGRQFSNSRSEMNVSTLELGDSALYLCASSSERGKILYTGELFFGEGSRLTVL.

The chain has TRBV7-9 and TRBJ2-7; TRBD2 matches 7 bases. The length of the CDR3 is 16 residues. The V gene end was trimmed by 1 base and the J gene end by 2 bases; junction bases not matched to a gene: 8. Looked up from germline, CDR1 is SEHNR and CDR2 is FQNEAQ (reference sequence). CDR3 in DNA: TGTGCCAGCAGCTTAGGATCCCAGGGACTAACCTACGAGCAGTACTTC. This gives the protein CASSLGSQGLTYEQYF.

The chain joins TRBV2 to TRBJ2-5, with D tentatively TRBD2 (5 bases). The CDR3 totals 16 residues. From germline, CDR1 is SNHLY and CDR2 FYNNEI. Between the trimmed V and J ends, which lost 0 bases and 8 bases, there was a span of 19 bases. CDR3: CASSEALIGVVPTQYF. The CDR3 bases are TGTGCCAGCAGTGAAGCGTTGATCGGGGTTGTGCCTACCCAGTACTTC.

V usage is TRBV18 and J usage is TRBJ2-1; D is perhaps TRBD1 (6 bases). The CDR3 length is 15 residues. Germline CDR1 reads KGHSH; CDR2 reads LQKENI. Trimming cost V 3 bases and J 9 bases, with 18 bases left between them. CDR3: CASSPRQAPEGEQFF. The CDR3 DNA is TGTGCCAGCTCACCCCGACAGGCCCCTGAGGGTGAGCAGTTCTTC.

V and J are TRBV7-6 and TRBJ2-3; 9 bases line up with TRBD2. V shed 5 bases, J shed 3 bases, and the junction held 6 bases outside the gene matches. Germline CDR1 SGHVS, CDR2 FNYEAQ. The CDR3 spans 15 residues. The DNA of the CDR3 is TGTGCCAGCAGCCCGCGGGGGGGCTGGACAGATACGCAGTATTTT. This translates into CASSPRGGWTDTQYF.

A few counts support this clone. The CDR3 loop reads CASSQAVGGPSYEQYF. In DNA, the CDR3 is TGCGCCAGCAGCCAAGCGGTCGGGGGGCCCTCCTACGAGCAGTACTTC. This chain connects TRBV4-1 to TRBJ2-7; a possible D gene is TRBD2 (7 bases). Germline V lookup: CDR1 MGHRA, CDR2 YSYEKL. Trimming removed 1 base from V and 0 bases from J, with 13 bases in between. This CDR3 spans 16 amino acids.